Shown below are 26 T cell receptor beta chains from a single sample sequenced in a study of T cell responses to AZD1222 COVID-19 vaccine. TCRdb's copy holds only in-frame clones and misses some; the assay was immunoSEQ multiplex PCR. The sample lists 150,000 to 200,000 clones; approximately 91% were seen once. Sample: peripheral blood, taken on day 0 of AZD1222 vaccination. Every receptor here comes from an adult in good health.

The V and J genes are TRBV3-1 (or the pseudogene TRBV3-2) and TRBJ2-2; 10 nucleotides align to TRBD2. V trimming: 0 bases; J trimming: 0 bases; junction bases outside the gene matches: 4. From germline, CDR1 is LGHDT and CDR2 YNNKEL (reference sequence). The CDR3 is 18 residues long. CDR3 coding DNA: TGTGCCAGCAGCCAAGAACCCCTAGCGGGGGCGAACACCGGGGAGCTGTTTTTT. It yields the protein CASSQEPLAGANTGELFF.

The rearrangement links TRBV10-3 to TRBJ1-2; 7 bases fit TRBD1. This CDR3 contains 15 residues. Germline lookup yields CDR1 ENHRY and CDR2 SYGVKD. With 4 bases clipped from V and 4 bases from J, the junction kept 9 bases outside the gene matches. The CDR3 DNA reads TGTGCCATCAGTGGAAAGACAGGGCCCAGCTATGGCTACACCTTC. Its translation: CAISGKTGPSYGYTF.

This clone was detected a few times. The V gene is TRBV5-1, the J gene TRBJ1-1, with D tentatively TRBD1 (6 bases). V lost 8 bases to trimming and J lost 4 bases, with 15 bases between them. CDR3 length: 13 amino acids. In germline, CDR1 is SGHRS, CDR2 YFSETQ. The chain's CDR3 is CASSTEGGTEAFF. The DNA for the CDR3 is TGCGCCAGTTCAACGGAAGGGGGCACTGAAGCTTTCTTT.

The chain employs TRBV7-6 and TRBJ2-4; no firm D call. With 2 bases removed from V and 2 bases from J, the gap between germline ends came to 4 bases. Germline V lookup: CDR1 SGHVS, CDR2 FNYEAQ. The CDR3 covers 13 residues. CDR3 sequence: CASSLNTKNIQYF. The CDR3 nucleotides are TGTGCCAGCAGCTTAAATACCAAAAACATTCAGTACTTC.

V and J are TRBV2 and TRBJ2-2; 9 bases align to TRBD2. Losses at the gene ends were 4 bases for V and 3 bases for J; bases not matched to a gene: 6. From germline, CDR1 is SNHLY and CDR2 FYNNEI. The CDR3 runs 16 residues. The CDR3 DNA sequence: TGTGCCAGCAGTGTTGGCGGGAGGGCCGACACCGGGGAGCTGTTTTTT. It is translated as CASSVGGRADTGELFF. Combining the CDR3 with reference TRBV2 and TRBJ2-2 gives the whole variable domain EPEVTQTPSHQVTQMGQEVILRCVPISNHLYFYWYRQILGQKVEFLVSFYNNEISEKSEIFDDQFSVERPDGSNFTLKIRSTKLEDSAMYFCASSVGGRADTGELFFGEGSRLTVL.

The V and J genes are TRBV20-1 and TRBJ1-5, with D unclear. Trimming took 3 bases from V and 6 from J, leaving 15 bases between them. The germline V gene encodes CDR1 DFQATT and CDR2 SNEGSKA (reference sequence). CDR3 length: 14 amino acids. DNA for the CDR3: TGCAGTGCTAGTAGGTGGGAGGGAACTCAGCCCCAGCATTTT. It yields the protein CSASRWEGTQPQHF.

This sequence joins TRBV20-1 and TRBJ1-4; D unclear. From germline, CDR1 is DFQATT and CDR2 SNEGSKA (reference sequence). Trimming removed 4 bases from V and 13 bases from J, with 13 bases in between. The CDR3 is made up of 11 amino acids. The CDR3 nucleotides are TGCAGTGCTAACGGTCCCGAGGCACTGTTTTTT. Translated, it gives CSANGPEALFF.

The chain has TRBV5-1 and TRBJ2-1, with 7 nucleotides matching TRBD2. CDR3 length: 14 amino acids. Germline values: CDR1 SGHRS, CDR2 YFSETQ. Trimming removed 4 bases from V and 9 bases from J; junction bases left unmatched: 10. CDR3 loop: CASSPGLVSLEQFF. CDR3 bases: TGCGCCAGCAGCCCCGGACTAGTCAGCCTTGAGCAGTTCTTC.

The V and J genes are TRBV6-5 and TRBJ1-6, with 7 positions matching TRBD1. Germline-derived CDR1 and CDR2 are MNHEY and SVGAGI. The CDR3 is 15 residues long. Trimming at V came to 6 bases and at J to 6 bases, leaving 8 bases not matched to a gene. The CDR3 region is CASSLTGRGNSPLHF. In nucleotides, the CDR3 is TGTGCCAGCAGCCTGACAGGGAGAGGTAATTCACCCCTCCACTTT.

The chain employs TRBV11-2 and TRBJ1-5; no clear D. CDR1 and CDR2 (germline): SGHAT, FQNNGV. V was shortened by 0 bases and J by 5 bases, with 5 bases between the two germline ends. The CDR3 extends over 13 amino acids. The CDR3 DNA reads TGTGCCAGCAGCTTAGAGGGTGATCAGCCCCAGCATTTT. This sequence encodes CASSLEGDQPQHF. The complete variable domain, with remaining parts taken from reference TRBV11-2 and TRBJ1-5, reads EAGVAQSPRYKIIEKRQSVAFWCNPISGHATLYWYQQILGQGPKLLIQFQNNGVVDDSQLPKDRFSAERLKGVDSTLKIQPAKLEDSAVYLCASSLEGDQPQHFGDGTRLSIL.

The CDR3 loop reads CASRENLYPTGSYNSPLHF. The CDR3 DNA reads as TGTGCCAGCAGAGAAAACCTTTACCCAACCGGCTCCTATAATTCACCCCTCCACTTT. The rearrangement joins TRBV6-1 to TRBJ1-6; D gene uncertain. Trimming took 6 bases from V and 0 from J, leaving 21 bases between them. Germline V CDR1 and CDR2: MNHNS, SASEGT. The CDR3 has 19 amino acids.

V is TRBV2 and J is TRBJ1-2; perhaps TRBD1 as D (5 bases). This CDR3 is 14 amino acids long. V lost 3 bases to trimming and J lost 0 bases, with 8 bases between them. Germline lookup yields CDR1 SNHLY and CDR2 FYNNEI. CDR3 in amino acids: CASSETVSNYGYTF. As DNA, the CDR3 is TGTGCCAGCAGTGAGACAGTGTCTAACTATGGCTACACCTTC.

The rearrangement links TRBV19 to TRBJ1-5; weak D call: TRBD1 (5 bases). Trimming left V 5 bases short and J 1 base short, with 9 bases between. The germline gives CDR1 LNHDA, CDR2 SQIVND (reference sequence). The CDR3 runs 14 residues. This CDR3 is CASSFQGSNQPQHF. The CDR3, as DNA: TGTGCCAGTAGTTTCCAGGGAAGCAATCAGCCCCAGCATTTT. Variable domain in full (rest from reference TRBV19 and TRBJ1-5): DGGITQSPKYLFRKEGQNVTLSCEQNLNHDAMYWYRQDPGQGLRLIYYSQIVNDFQKGDIAEGYSVSREKKESFPLTVTSAQKNPTAFYLCASSFQGSNQPQHFGDGTRLSIL.

The J gene is TRBJ2-3, the V gene TRBV18; tentative D call: TRBD1 (6 bases). Germline CDR1 is KGHSH and CDR2 is LQKENI. There are 15 residues in the CDR3. V was clipped by 2 bases and J by 2 bases, with 11 bases between them. The DNA of the CDR3 is TGTGCCAGCTCACCAAAACAGGGAGACACAGATACGCAGTATTTT. Residues: CASSPKQGDTDTQYF.

In this sample, this clone turned up once. The chain employs TRBV12-3 or TRBV12-4 and TRBJ1-4; maybe TRBD1 (5 bases). The length of the CDR3 is 13 residues. Trimming stripped 6 bases from V and 8 bases from J, with 13 bases between. CDR3 nucleotide sequence: TGTGCCAGCAGCCGGGACGGTGGGGAAAAACTGTTTTTT. Protein product: CASSRDGGEKLFF.

The J gene is TRBJ1-2, the V gene TRBV6-5; D is undetermined. V was trimmed by 3 bases and J by 4 bases, leaving 9 bases between them. The germline gives CDR1 MNHEY, CDR2 SVGAGI. CDR3 length: 13 amino acids. The CDR3 spells CASSYDLRYGYTF. The CDR3 DNA reads as TGTGCCAGCAGTTATGACCTCCGCTATGGCTACACCTTC.

The chain employs TRBV28 and TRBJ1-1; 7 bases match TRBD1. J lost 1 base, V lost 5 bases, and 4 bases had no gene match. Germline CDR1 is MDHEN and CDR2 is SYDVKM. The CDR3 extends over 14 amino acids. CDR3: CASSKQGQNTEAFF. In DNA, the CDR3 is TGTGCCAGCAGTAAACAGGGGCAGAACACTGAAGCTTTCTTT.

The chain carries TRBV30 and TRBJ2-3, with TRBD2 identical over 12 bases. This CDR3 is built from 15 residues. Germline V gives CDR1 GTSNPN, CDR2 SVGIG (reference sequence). Germline trimming cut 1 base from V and 2 bases from J; bases unmatched to any gene: 1. CDR3 loop: CAWSGLAGVTDTQYF. The CDR3 DNA reads TGTGCCTGGAGTGGACTAGCGGGAGTCACAGATACGCAGTATTTT.

V is TRBV7-9 and J is TRBJ2-1, with a weak D call TRBD2 (7 bases). V was shortened by 7 bases and J by 0 bases, with 22 bases between the two germline ends. There are 18 residues in the CDR3. Per the germline V gene, CDR1 is SEHNR and CDR2 is FQNEAQ (reference sequence). The CDR3: CASIDTARGASSYNEQFF. The CDR3 DNA sequence: TGTGCCAGCATCGATACAGCCCGGGGGGCCAGCTCCTACAATGAGCAGTTCTTC.

J is TRBJ2-5 and V is TRBV7-2; D assignment may be TRBD1 or TRBD2 (5 bases each). The V and J ends lost 5 bases and 2 bases respectively, with 18 bases between them. The germline CDR1 and CDR2 sequences are SGHTA and FQGNSA. The CDR3 has 16 residues. CDR3 in amino acids: CASSPSGPGQQETQYF. The DNA of the CDR3 is TGTGCCAGCAGCCCTTCGGGCCCGGGGCAACAAGAGACCCAGTACTTC. The full variable domain, with the rest looked up from reference TRBV7-2 and TRBJ2-5, is GAGVSQSPSNKVTEKGKDVELRCDPISGHTALYWYRQSLGQGLEFLIYFQGNSAPDKSGLPSDRFSAERTGGSVSTLTIQRTQQEDSAVYLCASSPSGPGQQETQYFGPGTRLLVL.

The chain couples TRBV9 to TRBJ2-5, with 12 bases lining up with TRBD2. V dropped 0 bases and J dropped 5; count of bases not matched to a gene: 5. Germline CDR1 and CDR2: SGDLS and YYNGEE. There are 16 residues in the CDR3. The chain's CDR3 is CASSVELAGGRETQYF. CDR3 bases: TGTGCCAGCAGCGTAGAGCTAGCGGGGGGGCGTGAGACCCAGTACTTC.

This chain links TRBV6-4 with TRBJ2-3; D is uncertain. Germline lookup yields CDR1 MRHNA and CDR2 SNTAGT. Trimming cost V 4 bases and J 2 bases, with 22 bases left between them. The CDR3 covers 18 residues. The CDR3 reads CASSAVPHLLENTDTQYF. Written as DNA, the CDR3 is TGTGCCAGCAGTGCCGTCCCCCACCTACTCGAGAACACAGATACGCAGTATTTT.

The chain carries TRBV19 and TRBJ1-1, with 12 bases lining up with TRBD1. Trimming took 3 bases from V and 6 from J; bases not matched to a gene: 11. Germline CDR1 reads LNHDA; CDR2 reads SQIVND (reference sequence). The CDR3 runs 17 residues. CDR3 protein: CASSIRGQGAPEAEAFF. The CDR3 nucleotides read TGTGCCAGTAGTATTCGGGGACAGGGGGCCCCCGAGGCTGAAGCTTTCTTT. The full variable domain, rest sourced from reference TRBV19 and TRBJ1-1, is DGGITQSPKYLFRKEGQNVTLSCEQNLNHDAMYWYRQDPGQGLRLIYYSQIVNDFQKGDIAEGYSVSREKKESFPLTVTSAQKNPTAFYLCASSIRGQGAPEAEAFFGQGTRLTVV.

This rearrangement joins TRBV5-6 to TRBJ1-1; D is undetermined. The CDR3 is made up of 13 amino acids. V was shortened by 4 bases and J by 6 bases, with 13 bases between the two germline ends. The germline V gene has CDR1 SGHDT and CDR2 YYEEEE. CDR3: CASSPTGSPEAFF. The CDR3 region has the DNA TGTGCCAGCAGCCCCACGGGAAGTCCTGAAGCTTTCTTT. The full variable domain, in which reference TRBV5-6 and TRBJ1-1 provide the parts outside the CDR3, is DAGVTQSPTHLIKTRGQQVTLRCSPKSGHDTVSWYQQALGQGPQFIFQYYEEEERQRGNFPDRFSGHQFPNYSSELNVNALLLGDSALYLCASSPTGSPEAFFGQGTRLTVV.

The V gene is TRBV20-1, the J gene TRBJ2-1; the match to TRBD2 covers 11 bases. The V gene's germline CDR1 is DFQATT and CDR2 SNEGSKA (reference sequence). The CDR3 extends over 17 amino acids. Germline trimming cut 3 bases from V and 0 bases from J; bases unmatched to any gene: 7. The CDR3 loop is CSASKLAGGSSYNEQFF. In DNA, the CDR3 is TGCAGTGCTAGTAAGCTAGCGGGGGGTAGCTCCTACAATGAGCAGTTCTTC.

CDR3 in DNA: TGTGCTAGTGGTTTGGAGGGGTGGATCCATGGCTACACCTTC. This codes for CASGLEGWIHGYTF. V and J are TRBV12-5 and TRBJ1-2; tentative D call: TRBD1 (5 bases). From germline, CDR1 is LGHNT and CDR2 FRNRAP. Trimming took 1 base from V and 6 from J, leaving 12 bases between them. The CDR3 is 14 amino acids.